A single sample gave rise to the 16 T cell receptor beta chains below, sequenced in a study of identical twins. TCRdb re-analysed the 5' RACE reads in MiXCR, keeping a single row per CDR3 protein. The table has 1,800,000 or so distinct CDR3 sequences, under 35% seen once. Input material: cord blood. Source of these receptors: a newborn girl in good health.

In its sample, this clonotype was seen many times. The J gene is TRBJ2-3, the V gene TRBV20-1; 7 bases fit TRBD2. Germline loops: CDR1 DFQATT, CDR2 SNEGSKA (reference sequence). V lost 0 bases to trimming and J lost 3 bases; unmatched junction nucleotides: 9. The CDR3 has 16 residues. CDR3 amino acids: CSARDAETSPTDTQYF. CDR3 nucleotide sequence: TGCAGTGCTAGAGATGCCGAGACTAGCCCTACAGATACGCAGTATTTT.

The chain recombines TRBV20-1 with TRBJ2-3, with TRBD2 identical over 8 bases. The CDR3 is 14 amino acids. From germline, CDR1 is DFQATT and CDR2 SNEGSKA (reference sequence). The V gene end was trimmed by 1 base and the J gene end by 3 bases; junction bases not matched to a gene: 3. The CDR3 loop reads CSARAGGPTDTQYF. The CDR3 DNA follows: TGCAGTGCTAGAGCGGGGGGGCCGACAGATACGCAGTATTTT.

This clonotype was seen a single time. The chain has TRBV5-5 and TRBJ1-5, with TRBD1 identical over 7 bases. CDR3 size: 14 residues. V trimming: 5 bases; J trimming: 4 bases; junction bases outside the gene matches: 6. Germline assignment: CDR1 SGHKS and CDR2 YYEKEE (reference sequence). In nucleotides, the CDR3 is TGTGCCAGCAGGACCGGGACAGCAAATCAGCCCCAGCATTTT. Amino acids: CASRTGTANQPQHF.

The chain couples TRBV7-2 to TRBJ2-7; 7 bases are a match to TRBD1. V trimming: 1 base; J trimming: 3 bases; junction bases outside the gene matches: 9. The CDR3 length is 16 residues. The germline CDR1 and CDR2 sequences are SGHTA and FQGNSA. The DNA of the CDR3 is TGTGCCAGCAGCTTAGTCCCCCGGACAGGTGACTACGAGCAGTACTTC. Amino acid sequence: CASSLVPRTGDYEQYF. The whole variable domain, filled in from reference TRBV7-2 and TRBJ2-7, reads GAGVSQSPSNKVTEKGKDVELRCDPISGHTALYWYRQSLGQGLEFLIYFQGNSAPDKSGLPSDRFSAERTGGSVSTLTIQRTQQEDSAVYLCASSLVPRTGDYEQYFGPGTRLTVT.

This rearrangement joins TRBV28 to TRBJ2-7; D remains unclear. V lost 4 bases and J lost 3, with 7 bases in between. The V gene's germline CDR1 is MDHEN and CDR2 SYDVKM. This CDR3 is built from 12 residues. Written as DNA, the CDR3 is TGTGCCAGCAGTTCAATGCACTACGAGCAGTACTTC. Translation gives CASSSMHYEQYF.

The chain couples TRBV16 to TRBJ2-5; D is unresolved. Germline CDR1 KGHSY, CDR2 FQNENV. This CDR3 comprises 13 residues. With 2 bases removed from V and 11 bases from J, the gap between germline ends came to 15 bases. CDR3 amino acids: CASSQSRREGQYF. The CDR3 bases are TGTGCCAGCAGCCAAAGTCGTAGGGAAGGGCAGTACTTC.

The genes are TRBV27 and TRBJ1-5; maybe TRBD1 (5 bases). Germline V gene sequence: CDR1 MNHEY, CDR2 SMNVEV (reference sequence). The CDR3 is made up of 15 amino acids. V was trimmed by 3 bases and J by 2 bases, leaving 11 bases between them. CDR3 loop: CASSFRVVGNQPQHF. In nucleotides, the CDR3 is TGTGCCAGCAGTTTCAGGGTTGTCGGCAATCAGCCCCAGCATTTT.

This clonotype was counted only a few times. The chain joins TRBV29-1 to TRBJ2-7; perhaps TRBD2 as D (5 bases). The CDR3 is 11 amino acids. Trimming removed 7 bases from V and 10 bases from J, with 17 bases in between. Germline CDR1 is SQVTM and CDR2 is ANQGSEA. CDR3 amino acids: CSARDGFDQYF. DNA for the CDR3: TGCAGCGCGAGGGATGGGTTCGACCAGTACTTC.

The chain employs TRBV24-1 and TRBJ2-7; 12 bases are shared with TRBD1. The ends lost 4 bases at V and 7 bases at J; junction bases unmatched: 4. There are 14 residues in the CDR3. Germline loops: CDR1 KGHDR, CDR2 SFDVKD. CDR3 DNA sequence: TGTGCCACCAGTGACGGGACAGGGGGCAATGAGCAGTACTTC. This codes for CATSDGTGGNEQYF.

This clonotype was counted ten times or more. This chain joins TRBV11-2 and TRBJ2-3; D is tentatively TRBD1 or TRBD2 (5 bases each). V lost 5 bases and J lost 2, with 14 bases in between. The germline CDR1 and CDR2 sequences are SGHAT and FQNNGV. The CDR3 runs 15 residues. CDR3 coding DNA: TGTGCCAGCAGCCCTCGTGGGGGACCCACAGATACGCAGTATTTT. Translation: CASSPRGGPTDTQYF.

The table lists this clonotype with a few counts. The chain links TRBV6-1 to TRBJ1-5; D possibly corresponds to TRBD1 (6 bases). This CDR3 region has 13 residues. The germline gives CDR1 MNHNS, CDR2 SASEGT. The CDR3 DNA is TGTGGTGGAGGGGGATTGGGAAATCAGCCCCAGCATTTT. Translating it yields CGGGGLGNQPQHF.

This clonotype turned up a few times. The chain carries TRBV10-2 and TRBJ2-1, with D possibly matching TRBD2 (6 bases). This CDR3 contains 14 residues. Germline V gene lookup returns CDR1 WSHSY and CDR2 SAAADI. Trimming took 5 bases from V and 3 from J, leaving 11 bases between them. The CDR3 DNA reads as TGCGCCAGCAGTCTCCTAGCGTACTACAATGAGCAGTTCTTC. This encodes CASSLLAYYNEQFF.

This clonotype was found once. V and J are TRBV20-1 and TRBJ2-1; D remains unclear. CDR3 length: 14 amino acids. Germline CDR1 and CDR2: DFQATT and SNEGSKA (reference sequence). Trimming pared 3 bases from V and 2 bases from J, leaving 11 bases between. CDR3 region: CSASKEGTYNEQFF. DNA of the CDR3: TGCAGTGCTAGTAAGGAAGGGACCTACAATGAGCAGTTCTTC.

This clonotype was seen a handful of times. This chain connects TRBV4-2 to TRBJ2-5; D is possibly TRBD2 (6 bases). The J call could be wrong; TRBJ2-7 is a better fit for the DNA end. CDR3 length equals 15 residues. Germline V gives CDR1 LGHNA, CDR2 YNFKEQ. CDR3 nucleotide sequence: TGTGCCAGCAGCCAAGTTTCGGGACTGACCTACGAGCAGTACTTC. Its translation: CASSQVSGLTYEQYF.

The chain uses TRBV19 and TRBJ2-3; D is possibly TRBD2 (6 bases). CDR3 length equals 15 residues. The V gene lost 7 bases and the J gene lost 3 bases, with 17 bases spanning the gap. Germline lookup yields CDR1 LNHDA and CDR2 SQIVND (reference sequence). The chain's CDR3 is CASTSGGSGTDTQYF. The CDR3 region has the DNA TGTGCCAGTACCTCAGGTGGTAGCGGTACAGATACGCAGTATTTT.

The rearrangement links TRBV3-1 to TRBJ1-1; D remains unclear. Germline lookup yields CDR1 LGHDT and CDR2 YNNKEL (reference sequence). This CDR3 contains 15 residues. V lost 6 bases and J 1 base, leaving 15 bases between the germline ends. The CDR3 reads CASSLFGSTNTEAFF. CDR3 bases: TGTGCCAGCAGTCTGTTTGGATCGACGAACACTGAAGCTTTCTTT.